Each of the 26 T cell receptor beta chains below was sequenced from the same sample in a study of siplizumab effects on memory and regulatory T cells (dated by TCRdb to about 2019). To prepare the library, the immunoSEQ multiplex PCR assay was applied. In its TCRdb copy, this immuneACCESS table keeps in-frame sequences only and misses some clones. Where compared with another copy, unresolved V genes explain less than half of these, and the others have no known cause. The sample contains about 120,000 clones, roughly 94% of them found a single time. Jointly, the top ten make up 1.5% to 2% of the sample. The sequencing input was non-Treg CD4+ T cells sorted from blood. Reading the label with the study, this specimen's cell subset or site is: FACS-sorted unstimulated CD4+ non-regulatory T cells. The origin of the receptors is a human donor in good health.

The chain carries TRBV18 and TRBJ1-2, with a tentative D call TRBD1 (5 bases). Germline V lookup: CDR1 KGHSH, CDR2 LQKENI. This CDR3 is 15 amino acids long. Trimming shortened V by 3 bases and J by 2 bases, and 13 bases separated the two germline ends. The CDR3 here is CASSPALGANYGYTF. CDR3 DNA: TGTGCCAGCTCACCGGCTTTAGGGGCCAACTATGGCTACACCTTC.

The CDR3 DNA follows: TGTGCCAGCAGCTTAAGGGGATCAGGGGGCGACAACTATGGCTACACCTTC. It specifies CASSLRGSGGDNYGYTF. The chain joins TRBV7-2 to TRBJ1-2; 8 bases are a match to TRBD1. This CDR3 spans 17 amino acids. Germline V CDR1 and CDR2: SGHTA, FQGNSA. J lost 2 bases, V lost 2 bases, and 10 bases had no gene match.

The chain links TRBV5-4 to TRBJ1-1; no firm D call. Between the trimmed V and J ends, which lost 0 bases and 9 bases, there was a span of 9 bases. The germline gives CDR1 SGHNT, CDR2 YYREEE (reference sequence). This CDR3 has 12 amino acids. CDR3 in amino acids: CASSLDQTKAFF. The CDR3 region has the DNA TGTGCCAGCAGCTTGGACCAGACCAAAGCTTTCTTT.

This clone was counted a single time. The V and J genes are TRBV9 and TRBJ2-1, with D hard to call. The V end lost 7 bases, the J end lost 1 base, and 15 bases lay between the germline ends. Germline V gene sequence: CDR1 SGDLS, CDR2 YYNGEE. The CDR3 is 15 residues long. CDR3 DNA: TGTGCCAGCCTGCAAGGGCCGGAGTCCTACAATGAGCAGTTCTTC. It codes for CASLQGPESYNEQFF.

The chain recombines TRBV6-6 with TRBJ2-4; TRBD2 aligns across 8 bases. The CDR3 extends over 13 amino acids. V shed 8 bases, J shed 7 bases, and the junction held 7 bases outside the gene matches. CDR1 and CDR2 (germline): MNHNY, SVGAGI (reference sequence). The CDR3 here is CASAPAGGNIQYF. The CDR3 region has the DNA TGTGCCAGCGCCCCGGCGGGGGGTAACATTCAGTACTTC.

The rearrangement uses TRBV5-1 and TRBJ2-5, with 9 bases matching TRBD1. Germline V gives CDR1 SGHRS, CDR2 YFSETQ. The V segment lost 4 bases and the J segment 4 bases; nucleotides outside the gene matches: 5. The CDR3 is 14 amino acids. Written as DNA, the CDR3 is TGCGCCAGCAGCCCTACAGGGGGCCGAGAGACCCAGTACTTC. Translation gives CASSPTGGRETQYF.

The chain combines TRBV6-5 with TRBJ1-1; D is undetermined. This CDR3 is 13 amino acids long. With 6 bases removed from V and 2 bases from J, the gap between germline ends came to 10 bases. Germline CDR1 reads MNHEY; CDR2 reads SVGAGI. CDR3 residues: CASSRGPNTEAFF. The CDR3, as DNA: TGTGCCAGCAGCCGTGGCCCTAACACTGAAGCTTTCTTT.

The chain couples TRBV7-6 to TRBJ1-4, with TRBD1 as a possible D gene (5 bases). Trimming took 2 bases from V and 3 from J, leaving 13 bases between them. Germline V gene data show CDR1 as SGHVS and CDR2 as FNYEAQ. This CDR3 spans 16 amino acids. CDR3 coding DNA: TGTGCCAGCAGCTTAATCAGGCAGGGCGCTAATGAAAAACTGTTTTTT. Amino acid sequence: CASSLIRQGANEKLFF.

This chain links TRBV5-1 with TRBJ2-5; 8 bases match TRBD2. V trimming: 3 bases; J trimming: 1 base; junction bases outside the gene matches: 8. The V gene's germline CDR1 is SGHRS and CDR2 YFSETQ. The CDR3 is made up of 16 amino acids. CDR3 sequence (DNA): TGCGCCAGCAGCTCTACCCTCGGGGGGGCCCAAGAGACCCAGTACTTC. It translates to CASSSTLGGAQETQYF.

This chain uses TRBV5-1 with TRBJ1-4, with TRBD1 matching over 8 bases. Unmatched junction bases numbered 3, after V lost 0 bases and J lost 8 bases. The V gene's germline CDR1 is SGHRS and CDR2 YFSETQ. This CDR3 is 14 amino acids long. The CDR3 is CASSLGQGKEKLFF. CDR3 sequence (DNA): TGCGCCAGCAGCTTGGGACAGGGGAAGGAAAAACTGTTTTTT.

Turning to this clone: The junction shows a germline mismatch at one end, possibly a read error. The chain recombines TRBV7-7 with TRBJ2-5; D is uncertain. The CDR3 consists of 13 residues. The germline gives CDR1 SSHAT, CDR2 FNYEAQ (reference sequence). The DNA of the CDR3 is TGTGCTAGCAGCTTCCACGGGTCGGAGACCCAGTACTTC. It yields the protein CASSFHGSETQYF.

The J gene is TRBJ1-2, the V gene TRBV25-1; no definite D call. V was clipped by 3 bases and J by 0 bases, with 8 bases between them. The CDR3 is 14 amino acids. Germline loops: CDR1 MGHDK, CDR2 SYGVNS. CDR3 sequence reads: CASSDDRTNYGYTF. The CDR3 DNA sequence: TGTGCCAGCAGTGACGACCGAACTAACTATGGCTACACCTTC.

The J gene is TRBJ1-1, the V gene TRBV10-3; 9 bases map to TRBD1. This CDR3 contains 14 residues. Germline V gene data show CDR1 as ENHRY and CDR2 as SYGVKD. V gave up 6 bases and J gave up 3 bases; unmatched junction bases: 5. The CDR3 sequence: CAIRGDREYTEAFF. The CDR3 region has the DNA TGTGCCATCAGGGGGGACAGGGAATACACTGAAGCTTTCTTT.

The gene calls are TRBV6-5 and TRBJ1-3, with D uncertain. Looked up from germline, CDR1 is MNHEY and CDR2 is SVGAGI. The CDR3 is 13 residues long. V lost 5 bases and J 0 bases, leaving 5 bases between the germline ends. CDR3 protein: CASSQPSGNTIYF. CDR3 DNA sequence: TGTGCCAGCAGTCAGCCCTCTGGAAACACCATATATTTT.

The chain joins TRBV6-5 to TRBJ1-2; D remains unclear. The CDR3 loop spans 13 amino acids. Trimming took 6 bases from V and 7 from J, leaving 15 bases between them. Germline assignment: CDR1 MNHEY and CDR2 SVGAGI. In DNA form, the CDR3 reads TGTGCCAGCAGCCCCTCCGGAGGGAGTGGCTACACCTTC. Protein product: CASSPSGGSGYTF.

The chain recombines TRBV6-1 with TRBJ1-5, with D unresolved. The V end lost 1 base, the J end lost 2 bases, and 12 bases lay between the germline ends. This CDR3 has 16 amino acids. Per germline, CDR1 MNHNS and CDR2 SASEGT. CDR3 residues: CASSEGILYGNQPQHF. The CDR3 DNA reads TGTGCCAGCAGTGAAGGAATCCTATACGGCAATCAGCCCCAGCATTTT.

The J gene is TRBJ2-7, the V gene TRBV6-5; a possible D gene is TRBD1 (5 bases). Trimming took 1 base from V and 7 from J, leaving 8 bases between them. This CDR3 is built from 12 residues. Germline lookup yields CDR1 MNHEY and CDR2 SVGAGI. This CDR3 reads CASSYWAGEQYF. The CDR3 DNA reads TGTGCCAGCAGTTACTGGGCAGGGGAGCAGTACTTC.

The rearrangement links TRBV5-4 to TRBJ2-7; D is undetermined. V lost 2 bases and J lost 0, with 6 bases in between. Germline CDR1 is SGHNT and CDR2 is YYREEE (reference sequence). This CDR3 spans 13 amino acids. CDR3 sequence: CASSFGFSYEQYF. The CDR3 bases are TGTGCCAGCAGCTTTGGTTTCTCCTACGAGCAGTACTTC.

The chain recombines TRBV6-6 with TRBJ1-2; no firm D call. CDR1 MNHNY and CDR2 SVGAGI come from the germline V gene (reference sequence). This CDR3 spans 12 amino acids. Trimming cost V 8 bases and J 8 bases, with 15 bases left between them. CDR3 sequence reads: CASDRRAEGYTF. The DNA of the CDR3 is TGTGCCAGCGATCGTAGGGCAGAAGGCTACACCTTC.

This sequence joins TRBV15 and TRBJ1-1; no firm D call. The CDR3 covers 15 residues. The ends were cut back, 1 base at V and 5 bases at J, with 14 bases in the middle. The germline CDR1 and CDR2 sequences are LNHNV and YYDKDF (reference sequence). This CDR3 is CATSRAVGIWTEAFF. In DNA, the CDR3 is TGTGCCACCAGCAGAGCTGTCGGAATTTGGACTGAAGCTTTCTTT.

This chain connects TRBV4-1 to TRBJ1-6; a weak D match, TRBD1 (6 bases). In germline, CDR1 is MGHRA, CDR2 YSYEKL. The V gene lost 2 bases and the J gene lost 6 bases, with 11 bases spanning the gap. The CDR3 contains 15 residues. DNA of the CDR3: TGCGCCAGCAGCCAAATACAGGGAGGTAATTCACCCCTCCACTTT. Its protein is CASSQIQGGNSPLHF.

The chain combines TRBV7-8 with TRBJ2-1; either TRBD1 or TRBD2 may fit D (5 bases each). CDR1 is SGHVS and CDR2 is FQNEAQ in the germline V gene. The CDR3 loop spans 14 amino acids. Deletions cut 5 bases from V and 2 bases from J, with 10 bases between. The DNA of the CDR3 is TGTGCCAGCAGCCTGAGAGGGGCCTACAATGAGCAGTTCTTC. Amino acid sequence: CASSLRGAYNEQFF.

As to this clone: One end of the junction does not line up with germline, which may come from a read error. This chain uses TRBV5-6 with TRBJ2-3; TRBD2 agrees at 9 bases. This CDR3 contains 13 residues. Germline V gives CDR1 SGHDT, CDR2 YYEEEE. CDR3 bases: TGTGCCAGCATGACCGGCCTGAGCGGGGGGTCACGTTTT. Amino acid sequence: CASMTGLSGGSRF. The complete variable domain, with remaining parts taken from reference TRBV5-6 and TRBJ2-3, reads DAGVTQSPTHLIKTRGQQVTLRCSPKSGHDTVSWYQQALGQGPQFIFQYYEEEERQRGNFPDRFSGHQFPNYSSELNVNALLLGDSALYLCASMTGLSGGSRFGPGTRLTVL.

The chain is built from TRBV6-5 and TRBJ1-2; D is uncertain. V was pared by 5 bases and J by 8 bases, with 9 bases between. The CDR3 consists of 11 residues. In germline, CDR1 is MNHEY, CDR2 SVGAGI. CDR3 bases: TGTGCCAGCAGTAACAGCAGGGGCTACACCTTC. This translates into CASSNSRGYTF.

The V and J genes are TRBV2 and TRBJ2-5; tentative D call: TRBD1 (5 bases). The germline V gene has CDR1 SNHLY and CDR2 FYNNEI. The CDR3 runs to 12 residues. Trimming removed 8 bases at V and 0 bases at J, with 7 bases between. In DNA form, the CDR3 reads TGTGCCAGCGACAGTTACCAAGAGACCCAGTACTTC. Protein sequence: CASDSYQETQYF.

This chain connects TRBV10-3 to TRBJ1-4; D gene ambiguous. The germline V and J ends were trimmed by 0 bases and 4 bases, with 9 bases remaining between them. Germline V gives CDR1 ENHRY, CDR2 SYGVKD. The CDR3 is made up of 15 amino acids. CDR3 in DNA: TGTGCCATCAGTGAGTCGAAGAGGTATAATGAAAAACTGTTTTTT. It yields the protein CAISESKRYNEKLFF.